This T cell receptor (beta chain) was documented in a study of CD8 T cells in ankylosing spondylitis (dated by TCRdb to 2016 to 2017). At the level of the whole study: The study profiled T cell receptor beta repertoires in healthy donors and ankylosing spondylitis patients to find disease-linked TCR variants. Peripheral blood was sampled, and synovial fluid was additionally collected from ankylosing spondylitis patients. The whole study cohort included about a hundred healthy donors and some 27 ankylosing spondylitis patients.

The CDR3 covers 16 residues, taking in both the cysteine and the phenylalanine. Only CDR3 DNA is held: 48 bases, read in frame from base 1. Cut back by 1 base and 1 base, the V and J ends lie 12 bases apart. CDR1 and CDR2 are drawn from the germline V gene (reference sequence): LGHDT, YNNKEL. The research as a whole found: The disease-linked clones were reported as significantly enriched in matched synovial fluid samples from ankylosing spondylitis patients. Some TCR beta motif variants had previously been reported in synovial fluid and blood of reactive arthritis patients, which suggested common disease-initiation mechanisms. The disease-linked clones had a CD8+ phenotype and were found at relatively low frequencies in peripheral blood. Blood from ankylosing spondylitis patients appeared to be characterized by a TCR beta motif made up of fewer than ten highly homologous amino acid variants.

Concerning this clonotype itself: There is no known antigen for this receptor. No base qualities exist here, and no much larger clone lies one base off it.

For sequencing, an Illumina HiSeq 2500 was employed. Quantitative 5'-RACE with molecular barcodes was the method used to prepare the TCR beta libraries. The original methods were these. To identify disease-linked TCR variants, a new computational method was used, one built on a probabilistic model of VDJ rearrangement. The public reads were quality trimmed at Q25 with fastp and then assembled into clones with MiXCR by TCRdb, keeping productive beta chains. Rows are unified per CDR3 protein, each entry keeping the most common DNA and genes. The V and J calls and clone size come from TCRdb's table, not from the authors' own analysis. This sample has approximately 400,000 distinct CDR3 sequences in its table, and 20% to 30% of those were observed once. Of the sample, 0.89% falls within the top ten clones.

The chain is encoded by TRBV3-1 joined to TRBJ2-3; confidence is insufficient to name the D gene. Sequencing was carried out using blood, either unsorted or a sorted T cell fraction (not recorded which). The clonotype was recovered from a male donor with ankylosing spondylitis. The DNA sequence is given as TGTGCCAGCAGCCAAGGGGCTCCTTGGCGCACAGATACGCAGTATTTT. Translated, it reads CASSQGAPWRTDTQYF.